The clone carrying this T cell receptor beta chain was picked up a small number of times. Its specificity is not known. Since it is a stray read in a library aimed at alpha chains, this beta chain has a size that is not meaningful. Unique molecular identifiers, one per molecule, were present on every TCR cDNA molecule. TCRdb fed the 5' RACE reads into MiXCR, producing one record per CDR3 protein. The repertoire holds approximately 18,000 distinct CDR3 sequences, with 8.5% to 10% as singletons. Documented time point: sample taken at primary tumor resection. In each case, whole RNA from tumor, nontumor lung or frozen PBMC was sequenced unsorted. This CDR3 spans 15 amino acids. The trim removed 5 bases at V and 2 bases at J, leaving 8 bases unmatched. Germline CDR1 reads SGHAT; CDR2 reads FQDESV (reference sequence). These data come from a study of spatial heterogeneity in lung cancer. About the study: Consistently, beta-chain sequences turned up in larger numbers than alpha-chain sequences did. Study-wide points: Estimates put coverage of tumor T cells approximately 7% for alpha and 13% for beta chains. The study found that expanded intratumoral alpha and beta TCR counts tracked tumor mutation counts.

The sequenced sample was lung tumor tissue, obtained at surgery. The source is a female donor with early-stage non-small cell lung cancer. The V and J genes are TRBV11-1 and TRBJ1-1, with 7 bases fitting TRBD1. The CDR3 loop is CASSPRTGSNTEAFF. DNA for the CDR3: TGTGCCAGCAGCCCCCGGACAGGCTCCAACACTGAAGCTTTCTTT.